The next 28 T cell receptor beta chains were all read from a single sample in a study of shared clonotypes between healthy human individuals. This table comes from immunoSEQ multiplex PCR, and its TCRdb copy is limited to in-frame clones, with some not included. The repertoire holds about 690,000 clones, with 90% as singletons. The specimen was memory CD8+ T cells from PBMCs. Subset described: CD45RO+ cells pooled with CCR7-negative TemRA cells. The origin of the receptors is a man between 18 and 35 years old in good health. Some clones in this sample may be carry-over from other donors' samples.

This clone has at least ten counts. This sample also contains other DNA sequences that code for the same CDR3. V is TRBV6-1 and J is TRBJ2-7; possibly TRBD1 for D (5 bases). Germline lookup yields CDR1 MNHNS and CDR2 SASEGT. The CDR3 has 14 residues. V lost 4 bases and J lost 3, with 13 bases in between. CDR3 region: CASSGLGVSYEQYF. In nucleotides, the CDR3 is TGTGCCAGCAGTGGATTAGGGGTAAGCTACGAGCAGTACTTC.

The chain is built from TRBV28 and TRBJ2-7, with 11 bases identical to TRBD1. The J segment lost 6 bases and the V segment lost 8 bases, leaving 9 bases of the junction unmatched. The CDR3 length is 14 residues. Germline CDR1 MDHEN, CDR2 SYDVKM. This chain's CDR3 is CASESGQGASEQYF. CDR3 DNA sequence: TGTGCCAGCGAGAGTGGACAGGGGGCGTCCGAGCAGTACTTC.

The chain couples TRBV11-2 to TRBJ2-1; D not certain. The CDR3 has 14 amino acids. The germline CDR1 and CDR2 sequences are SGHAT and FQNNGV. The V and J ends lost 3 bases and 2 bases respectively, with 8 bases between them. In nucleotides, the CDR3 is TGTGCCAGCAGCTTTCCCCACACCTACAATGAGCAGTTCTTC. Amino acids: CASSFPHTYNEQFF.

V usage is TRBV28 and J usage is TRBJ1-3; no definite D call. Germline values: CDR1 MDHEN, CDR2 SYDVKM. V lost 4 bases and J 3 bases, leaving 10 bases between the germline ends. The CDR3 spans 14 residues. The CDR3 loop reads CASSYVSDGNTIYF. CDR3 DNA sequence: TGTGCCAGCAGTTACGTTTCAGATGGAAACACCATATATTTT.

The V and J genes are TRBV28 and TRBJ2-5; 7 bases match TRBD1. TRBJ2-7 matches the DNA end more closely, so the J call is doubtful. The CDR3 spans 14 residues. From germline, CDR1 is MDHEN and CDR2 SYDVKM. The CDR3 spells CASSLLGGDDEQYF. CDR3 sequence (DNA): TGTGCCAGCAGTTTATTAGGGGGCGACGACGAGCAGTACTTC.

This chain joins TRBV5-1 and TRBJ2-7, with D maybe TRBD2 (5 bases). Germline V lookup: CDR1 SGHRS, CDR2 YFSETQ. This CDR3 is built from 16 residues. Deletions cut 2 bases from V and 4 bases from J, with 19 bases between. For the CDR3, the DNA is TGCGCCAGCAGCTTCTCAGACGGGGAGATGGGGTACGAGCAGTACTTC. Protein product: CASSFSDGEMGYEQYF.

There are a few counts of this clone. CDR3 bases: TGTGCCAGCAGTGACAGGGGGCCGAGCACAGATACGCAGTATTTT. This codes for CASSDRGPSTDTQYF. The chain employs TRBV25-1 and TRBJ2-3; 8 nucleotides match TRBD1. The J segment lost 0 bases and the V segment lost 3 bases, leaving 2 bases of the junction unmatched. Germline V gene sequence: CDR1 MGHDK, CDR2 SYGVNS. This CDR3 spans 15 amino acids. Combining the CDR3 with reference TRBV25-1 and TRBJ2-3 gives the whole variable domain EADIYQTPRYLVIGTGKKITLECSQTMGHDKMYWYQQDPGMELHLIHYSYGVNSTEKGDLSSESTVSRIRTEHFPLTLESARPSHTSQYLCASSDRGPSTDTQYFGPGTRLTVL.

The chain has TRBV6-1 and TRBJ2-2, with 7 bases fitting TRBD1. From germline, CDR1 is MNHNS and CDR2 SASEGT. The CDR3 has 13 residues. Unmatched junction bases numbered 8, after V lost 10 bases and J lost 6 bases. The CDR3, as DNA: TGTGCCATCTTAGACAGGGTTGCCGGGGAGCTGTTTTTT. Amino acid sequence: CAILDRVAGELFF.

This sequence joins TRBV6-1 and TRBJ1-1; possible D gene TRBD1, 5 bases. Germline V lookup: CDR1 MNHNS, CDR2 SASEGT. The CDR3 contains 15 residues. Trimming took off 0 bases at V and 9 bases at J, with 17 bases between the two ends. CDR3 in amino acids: CASSEAPRGSTQAFF. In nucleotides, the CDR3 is TGTGCCAGCAGTGAAGCGCCGAGGGGTAGTACGCAAGCTTTCTTT.

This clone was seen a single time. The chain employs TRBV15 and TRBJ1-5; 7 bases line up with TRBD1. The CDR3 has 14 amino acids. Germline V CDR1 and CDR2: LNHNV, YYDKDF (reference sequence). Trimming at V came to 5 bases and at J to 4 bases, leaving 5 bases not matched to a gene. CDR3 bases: TGTGCCACCAGCGGACAGGTCGGAAATCAGCCCCAGCATTTT. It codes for CATSGQVGNQPQHF.

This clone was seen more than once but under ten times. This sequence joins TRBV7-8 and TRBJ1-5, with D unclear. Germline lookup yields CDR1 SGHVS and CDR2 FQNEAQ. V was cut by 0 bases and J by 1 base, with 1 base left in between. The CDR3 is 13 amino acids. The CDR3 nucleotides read TGTGCCAGCAGCTTAGCCAGCAATCAGCCCCAGCATTTT. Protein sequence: CASSLASNQPQHF.

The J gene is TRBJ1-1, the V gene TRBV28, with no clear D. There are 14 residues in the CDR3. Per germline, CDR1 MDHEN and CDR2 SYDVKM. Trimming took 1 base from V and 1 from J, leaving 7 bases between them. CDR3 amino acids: CASSLYPGNTEAFF. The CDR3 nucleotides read TGTGCCAGCAGTTTATATCCGGGGAACACTGAAGCTTTCTTT. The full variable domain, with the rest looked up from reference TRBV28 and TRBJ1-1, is DVKVTQSSRYLVKRTGEKVFLECVQDMDHENMFWYRQDPGLGLRLIYFSYDVKMKEKGDIPEGYSVSREKKERFSLILESASTNQTSMYLCASSLYPGNTEAFFGQGTRLTVV.

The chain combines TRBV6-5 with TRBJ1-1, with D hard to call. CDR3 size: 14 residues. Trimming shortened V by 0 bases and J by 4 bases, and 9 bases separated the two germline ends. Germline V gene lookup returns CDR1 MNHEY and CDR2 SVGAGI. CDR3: CASSYSRLGTEAFF. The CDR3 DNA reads TGTGCCAGCAGTTACTCGAGGCTGGGCACTGAAGCTTTCTTT.

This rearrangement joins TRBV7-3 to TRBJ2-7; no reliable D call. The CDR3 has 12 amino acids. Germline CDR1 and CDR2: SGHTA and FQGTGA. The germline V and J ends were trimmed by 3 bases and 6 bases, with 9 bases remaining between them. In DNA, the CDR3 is TGTGCCAGCAGCTTTCCGTTTCTCGAGCAGTACTTC. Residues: CASSFPFLEQYF.

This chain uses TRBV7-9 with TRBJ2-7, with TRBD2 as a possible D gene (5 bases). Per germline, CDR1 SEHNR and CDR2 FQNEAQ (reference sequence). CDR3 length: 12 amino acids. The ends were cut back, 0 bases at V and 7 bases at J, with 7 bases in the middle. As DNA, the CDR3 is TGTGCCAGCAGCTTAGCGGGGAGAGAGCAGTACTTC. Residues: CASSLAGREQYF.

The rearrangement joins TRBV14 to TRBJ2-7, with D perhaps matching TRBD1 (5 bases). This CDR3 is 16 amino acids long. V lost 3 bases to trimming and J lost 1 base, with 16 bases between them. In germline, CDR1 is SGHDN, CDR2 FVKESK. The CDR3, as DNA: TGTGCCAGCAGCCAGGACACCCCCTGGGGTTCCTACGAGCAGTACTTC. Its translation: CASSQDTPWGSYEQYF.

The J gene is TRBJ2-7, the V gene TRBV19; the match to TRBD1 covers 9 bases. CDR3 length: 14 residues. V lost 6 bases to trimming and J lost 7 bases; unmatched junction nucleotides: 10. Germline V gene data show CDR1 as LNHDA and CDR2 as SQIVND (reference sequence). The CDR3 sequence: CASSPGTGNYEQYF. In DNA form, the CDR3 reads TGTGCCAGTAGCCCCGGGACAGGGAACTATGAGCAGTACTTC.

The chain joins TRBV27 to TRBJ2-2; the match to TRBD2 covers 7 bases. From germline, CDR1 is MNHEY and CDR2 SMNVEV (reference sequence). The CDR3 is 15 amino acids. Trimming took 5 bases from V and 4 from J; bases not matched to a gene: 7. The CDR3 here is CASSEFAGVTGELFF. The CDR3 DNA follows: TGTGCCAGCAGTGAGTTTGCGGGGGTCACCGGGGAGCTGTTTTTT.

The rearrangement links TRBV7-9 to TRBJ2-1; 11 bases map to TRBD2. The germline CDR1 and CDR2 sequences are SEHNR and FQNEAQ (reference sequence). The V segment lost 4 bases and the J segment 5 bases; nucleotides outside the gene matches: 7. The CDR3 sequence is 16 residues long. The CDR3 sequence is CASSSRLAGRHNEQFF. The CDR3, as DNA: TGTGCCAGCAGCTCTCGACTAGCGGGAAGACACAATGAGCAGTTCTTC.

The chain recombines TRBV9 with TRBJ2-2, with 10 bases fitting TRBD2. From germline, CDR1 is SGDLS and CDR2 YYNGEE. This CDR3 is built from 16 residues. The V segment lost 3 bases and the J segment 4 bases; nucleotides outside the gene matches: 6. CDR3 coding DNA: TGTGCCAGCAGCGCTAGCGGGAGCGGGGGCACCGGGGAGCTGTTTTTT. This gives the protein CASSASGSGGTGELFF.

The CDR3 sequence: CASSPQGGVSLYGYTF. The CDR3 DNA reads TGTGCCAGCTCACCGCAAGGAGGGGTTTCTCTCTATGGCTACACCTTC. The rearrangement joins TRBV18 to TRBJ1-2, with TRBD1 as a possible D gene (5 bases). Trimming took 3 bases from V and 4 from J, leaving 18 bases between them. CDR1 is KGHSH and CDR2 is LQKENI in the germline V gene. This CDR3 is built from 16 residues. Full variable domain (missing parts from reference TRBV18 and TRBJ1-2): NAGVMQNPRHLVRRRGQEARLRCSPMKGHSHVYWYRQLPEEGLKFMVYLQKENIIDESGMPKERFSAEFPKEGPSILRIQQVVRGDSAAYFCASSPQGGVSLYGYTFGSGTRLTVV.

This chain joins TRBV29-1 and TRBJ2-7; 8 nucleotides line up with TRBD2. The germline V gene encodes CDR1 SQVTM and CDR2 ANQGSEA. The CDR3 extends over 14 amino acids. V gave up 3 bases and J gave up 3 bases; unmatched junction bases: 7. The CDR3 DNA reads TGCAGCGTTGAGGAAGCGGGAGTCGACTACGAGCAGTACTTC. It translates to CSVEEAGVDYEQYF.

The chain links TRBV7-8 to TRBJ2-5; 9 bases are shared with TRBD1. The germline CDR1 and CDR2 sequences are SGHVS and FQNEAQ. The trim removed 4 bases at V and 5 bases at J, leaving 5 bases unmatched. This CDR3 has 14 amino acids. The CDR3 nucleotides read TGTGCCAGCAGCTCGGGACAGGGATGGGAGACCCAGTACTTC. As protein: CASSSGQGWETQYF.

The CDR3 loop is CASSPPVSTDTQYF. CDR3 coding DNA: TGTGCCAGCTCCCCCCCGGTTAGCACAGATACGCAGTATTTT. The rearrangement links TRBV18 to TRBJ2-3; D call uncertain. Trimming took off 6 bases at V and 0 bases at J, with 10 bases between the two ends. The V gene's germline CDR1 is KGHSH and CDR2 LQKENI. The CDR3 length is 14 residues.

CDR3 residues: CASNLRGLAGYNEQFF. CDR3 nucleotide sequence: TGTGCCAGCAACCTAAGGGGACTAGCGGGTTACAATGAGCAGTTCTTC. The rearrangement links TRBV28 to TRBJ2-1, with TRBD2 matching over 12 bases. The germline CDR1 and CDR2 sequences are MDHEN and SYDVKM. J was trimmed by 4 bases and V by 7 bases; bases with no gene match: 8. This CDR3 is 16 amino acids long.

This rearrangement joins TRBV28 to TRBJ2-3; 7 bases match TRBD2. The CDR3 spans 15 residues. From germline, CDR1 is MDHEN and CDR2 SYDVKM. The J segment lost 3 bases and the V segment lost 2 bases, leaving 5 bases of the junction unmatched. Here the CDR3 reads CASSLGGSETDTQYF. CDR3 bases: TGTGCCAGCAGTTTAGGCGGGAGTGAGACAGATACGCAGTATTTT.

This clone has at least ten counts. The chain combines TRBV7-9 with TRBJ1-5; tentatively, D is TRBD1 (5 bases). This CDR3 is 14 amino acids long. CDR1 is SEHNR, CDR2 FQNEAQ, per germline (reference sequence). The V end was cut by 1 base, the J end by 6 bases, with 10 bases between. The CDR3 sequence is CASSLGQMSQPQHF. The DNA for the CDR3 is TGTGCCAGCAGCTTAGGACAGATGTCTCAGCCCCAGCATTTT.

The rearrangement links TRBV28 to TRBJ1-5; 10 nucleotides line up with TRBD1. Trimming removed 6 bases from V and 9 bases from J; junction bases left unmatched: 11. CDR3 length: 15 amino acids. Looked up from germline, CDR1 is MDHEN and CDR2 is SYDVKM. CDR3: CASSLDRGRQSPQHF. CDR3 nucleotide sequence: TGTGCCAGCAGCTTAGACAGGGGGCGTCAGTCGCCCCAGCATTTT.